The 2 T cell receptor beta chains reported below all come from one sample, sequenced in a study of blood T cell repertoires in COVID-19. Some clones are missing from TCRdb's copy, which holds only in-frame ones; the method was immunoSEQ multiplex PCR. The sample lists roughly 310,000 clones; 89% were seen once. Sample: PBMCs or T cells enriched from blood (not recorded which). The receptor set was obtained from a middle-aged woman who had recovered from COVID-19.

The chain joins TRBV5-1 to TRBJ2-7; 8 positions match TRBD1. The germline V gene has CDR1 SGHRS and CDR2 YFSETQ. V was pared by 4 bases and J by 5 bases, with 8 bases of the junction left unmatched. The CDR3 loop spans 14 amino acids. Written as DNA, the CDR3 is TGCGCCAGCAGCGTGGACAGGGCTCGCGACGAGCAGTACTTC. Translating gives CASSVDRARDEQYF.

The chain couples TRBV5-1 to TRBJ1-2; TRBD1 is a possible D gene (5 bases). The length of the CDR3 is 16 residues. Germline CDR1 is SGHRS and CDR2 is YFSETQ. V lost 4 bases to trimming and J lost 2 bases, with 18 bases between them. The CDR3 reads CASSPGGVQENYGYTF. The CDR3 DNA reads as TGCGCCAGCAGCCCGGGAGGGGTACAGGAAAACTATGGCTACACCTTC.